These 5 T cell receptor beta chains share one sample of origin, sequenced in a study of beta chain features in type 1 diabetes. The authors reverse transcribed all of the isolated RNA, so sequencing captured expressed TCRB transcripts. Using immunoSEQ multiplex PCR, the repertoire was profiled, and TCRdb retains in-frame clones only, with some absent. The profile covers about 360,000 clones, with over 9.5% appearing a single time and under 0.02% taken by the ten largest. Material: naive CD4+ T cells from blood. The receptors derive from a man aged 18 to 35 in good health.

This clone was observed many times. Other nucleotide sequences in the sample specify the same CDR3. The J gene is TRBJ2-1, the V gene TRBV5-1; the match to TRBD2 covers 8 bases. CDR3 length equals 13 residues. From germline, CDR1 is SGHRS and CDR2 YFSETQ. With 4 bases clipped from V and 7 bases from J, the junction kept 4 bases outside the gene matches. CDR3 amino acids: CASSPGLVNEQFF. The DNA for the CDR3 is TGCGCCAGCAGCCCGGGACTAGTTAATGAGCAGTTCTTC.

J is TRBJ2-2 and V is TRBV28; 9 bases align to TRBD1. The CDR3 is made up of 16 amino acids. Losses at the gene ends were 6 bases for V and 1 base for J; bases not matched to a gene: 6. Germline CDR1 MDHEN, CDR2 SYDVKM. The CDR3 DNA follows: TGTGCCAGCAGCCTACCGGGACAGGGGAACACCGGGGAGCTGTTTTTT. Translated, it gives CASSLPGQGNTGELFF.

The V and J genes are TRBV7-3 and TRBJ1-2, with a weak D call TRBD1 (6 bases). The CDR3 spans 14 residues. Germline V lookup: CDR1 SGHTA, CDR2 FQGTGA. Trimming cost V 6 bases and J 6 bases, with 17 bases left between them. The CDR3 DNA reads TGTGCCAGCAGTTCTACACAGGGTGTGAATGGCTACACCTTC. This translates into CASSSTQGVNGYTF.

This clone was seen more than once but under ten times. The CDR3 region is CASSPWTSGRFATGELFF. The CDR3 DNA reads as TGTGCCAGCTCTCCATGGACTAGCGGGAGGTTCGCCACCGGGGAGCTGTTTTTT. The chain carries TRBV18 and TRBJ2-2; 14 bases are a match to TRBD2. The germline gives CDR1 KGHSH, CDR2 LQKENI. The CDR3 consists of 18 residues. Trimming at V came to 6 bases and at J to 4 bases, leaving 10 bases not matched to a gene.

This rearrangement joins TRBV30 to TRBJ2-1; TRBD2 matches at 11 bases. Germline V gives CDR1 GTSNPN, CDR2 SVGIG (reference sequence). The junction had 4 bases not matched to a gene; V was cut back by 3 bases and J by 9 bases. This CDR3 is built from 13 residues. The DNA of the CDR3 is TGTGCCTGGAGACTGGGGACTAGCGGTGAGCAGTTCTTC. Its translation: CAWRLGTSGEQFF.